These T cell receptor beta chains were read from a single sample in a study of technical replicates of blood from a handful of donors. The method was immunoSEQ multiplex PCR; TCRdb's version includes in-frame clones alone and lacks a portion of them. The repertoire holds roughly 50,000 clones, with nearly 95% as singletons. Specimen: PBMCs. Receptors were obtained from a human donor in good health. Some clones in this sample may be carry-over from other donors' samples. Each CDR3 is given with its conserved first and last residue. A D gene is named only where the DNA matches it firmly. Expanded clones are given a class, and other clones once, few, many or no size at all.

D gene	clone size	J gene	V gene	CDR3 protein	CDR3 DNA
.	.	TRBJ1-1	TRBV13	CASSQEGSIEGTEAFF	TGTGCCAGCAGCCAAGAAGGTTCTATCGAGGGCACTGAAGCTTTCTTT
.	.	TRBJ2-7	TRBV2	CASSASSYEQYF	TGTGCCAGCAGTGCTTCCTCCTACGAGCAGTACTTC
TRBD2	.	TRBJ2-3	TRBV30	CAWTAGGPFTDTQYF	TGTGCCTGGACCGCGGGAGGGCCGTTCACAGATACGCAGTATTTT
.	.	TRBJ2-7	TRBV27	CACQRRGGSPYEQYF	TGTGCCTGTCAACGGAGGGGCGGAAGCCCCTACGAGCAGTACTTC
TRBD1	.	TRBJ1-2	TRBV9	CASSVGGTGDNYGYTF	TGTGCCAGCAGCGTAGGAGGGACAGGAGACAACTATGGCTACACCTTC
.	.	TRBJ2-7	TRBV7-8	CASSLGRNYEQYF	TGTGCCAGCAGCTTAGGGCGGAACTACGAGCAGTACTTC
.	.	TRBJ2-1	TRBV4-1	CASSQYSPNSNEQFF	TGCGCCAGCAGCCAATACTCTCCGAACAGCAATGAGCAGTTCTTC
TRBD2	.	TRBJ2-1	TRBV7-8	CASSLAVSGLYEQFF	TGTGCCAGCAGCTTAGCTGTCTCGGGACTATATGAGCAGTTCTTC
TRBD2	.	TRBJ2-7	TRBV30	CAWSVVGLIYEQYF	TGTGCCTGGAGTGTAGTGGGACTAATCTACGAGCAGTACTTC
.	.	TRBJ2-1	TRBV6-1	CASGEPGRGINEQFF	TGTGCCAGCGGGGAACCGGGCAGGGGCATCAATGAGCAGTTCTTC
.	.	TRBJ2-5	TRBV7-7	CASSSGETQYF	TGTGCCAGCAGCTCGGGAGAGACCCAGTACTTC
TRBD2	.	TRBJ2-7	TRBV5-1	CASSLAAGPTYEQYF	TGCGCTAGCAGCTTGGCAGCGGGGCCCACCTACGAGCAGTACTTC
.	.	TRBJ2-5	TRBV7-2	CASSRVGGQETQYF	TGTGCCAGCAGCAGAGTCGGGGGTCAAGAGACCCAGTACTTC
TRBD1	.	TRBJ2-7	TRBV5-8	CASIIGTVRTEQYF	TGTGCCAGCATCATCGGGACAGTTAGAACCGAGCAGTACTTC
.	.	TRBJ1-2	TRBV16	CASSQNLDSYGYTF	TGTGCCAGCAGCCAAAACTTAGACAGCTATGGCTACACCTTC
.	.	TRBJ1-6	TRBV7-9	CASSSNNSPLHF	TGTGCCAGCAGCTCAAATAATTCACCCCTCCACTTT
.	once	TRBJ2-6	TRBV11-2	CASSLTWGANVLTF	TGTGCCAGCAGCTTGACATGGGGGGCCAACGTCCTGACTTTC
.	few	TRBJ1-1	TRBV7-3	CASSLTHRVRVTEAFF	TGTGCCAGCAGCTTAACGCACAGGGTGAGAGTCACTGAAGCTTTCTTT
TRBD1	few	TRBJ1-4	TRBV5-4	CASSSRQGGNEKLFF	TGTGCCAGCAGCTCTCGACAGGGGGGGAATGAAAAACTGTTTTTT
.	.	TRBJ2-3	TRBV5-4	CASSSGGTDTQYF	TGTGCCAGCAGCTCAGGGGGCACAGATACGCAGTATTTT
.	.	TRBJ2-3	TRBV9	CASSVGGQTDTQYF	TGTGCCAGCAGCGTAGGGGGACAAACAGATACGCAGTATTTT
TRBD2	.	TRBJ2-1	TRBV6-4	CASEPSGRAYNEQFF	TGTGCCAGCGAGCCAAGCGGGAGGGCGTACAATGAGCAGTTCTTC
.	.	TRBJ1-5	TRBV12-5	CASGLNSLNQPQHF	TGTGCTAGTGGTTTAAACAGCTTGAATCAGCCCCAGCATTTT
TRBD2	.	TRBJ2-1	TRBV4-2	CASSQDPVAGGHEQFF	TGTGCCAGCAGCCAAGATCCGGTAGCGGGAGGGCATGAGCAGTTCTTC
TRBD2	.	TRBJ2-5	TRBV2	CASSDGGGLETQYF	TGTGCCAGCAGTGACGGGGGGGGCCTCGAGACCCAGTACTTC
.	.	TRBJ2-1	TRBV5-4	CASRNLGQSSYNEQFF	TGTGCCAGCAGAAACCTAGGCCAGAGCTCCTACAATGAGCAGTTCTTC
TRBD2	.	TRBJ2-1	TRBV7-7	CASSTLAGGPAEQFF	TGTGCCAGCAGCACCTTAGCGGGGGGGCCGGCTGAGCAGTTCTTC
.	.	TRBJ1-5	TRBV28	CASSLGGGGNQPQHF	TGTGCCAGCAGTTTAGGTGGCGGGGGGAATCAGCCCCAGCATTTT
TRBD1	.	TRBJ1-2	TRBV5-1	CASSSTGGRYGYTF	TGCGCCAGCAGTTCGACAGGGGGGCGGTATGGCTACACCTTC
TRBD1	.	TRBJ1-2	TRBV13	CASSLFSQGAYGYTF	TGTGCCAGCAGCTTATTTTCTCAGGGGGCATATGGCTACACCTTC
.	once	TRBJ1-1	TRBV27	CASSLRQTGNTEAFF	TGTGCCAGCAGTTTAAGGCAGACGGGTAACACTGAAGCTTTCTTT
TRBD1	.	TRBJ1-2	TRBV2	CASNRQGANYGYTF	TGTGCCAGCAACCGACAGGGGGCGAACTATGGCTACACCTTC
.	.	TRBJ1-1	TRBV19	CASSIEAGTEAFF	TGTGCCAGTAGTATAGAAGCGGGCACTGAAGCTTTCTTT
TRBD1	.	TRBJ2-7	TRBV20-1	CSARQGYEQYF	TGCAGTGCCAGACAGGGCTACGAGCAGTACTTC
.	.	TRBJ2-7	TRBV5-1	CASSQDSRRYEQYF	TGCGCCAGCAGCCAGGACAGCAGACGGTACGAGCAGTACTTC
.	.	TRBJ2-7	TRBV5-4	CASSYEQGSYEQYF	TGTGCCAGCAGCTACGAGCAGGGCTCCTACGAGCAGTACTTC
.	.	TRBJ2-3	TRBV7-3	CASSPWGQNTDTQYF	TGTGCCAGCAGCCCGTGGGGGCAGAATACAGATACGCAGTATTTT
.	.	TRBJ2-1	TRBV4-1	CASSQASDLYNEQFF	TGCGCCAGCAGCCAAGCTAGCGACTTATACAATGAGCAGTTCTTC
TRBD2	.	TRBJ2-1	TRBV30	CAWSSLAGRNEQFF	TGTGCCTGGAGTAGTCTAGCGGGTCGCAATGAGCAGTTCTTC
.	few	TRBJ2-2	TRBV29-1	CSALTPGNAGELFF	TGCAGCGCCCTAACCCCAGGGAACGCCGGGGAGCTGTTTTTT
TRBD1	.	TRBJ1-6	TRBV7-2	CASSLEGAINSPLHF	TGTGCCAGCAGCTTGGAGGGGGCGATTAATTCACCCCTCCACTTT
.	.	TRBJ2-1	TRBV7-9	CASSFAEAGPYNEQFF	TGTGCCAGCAGCTTCGCCGAAGCGGGCCCCTACAATGAGCAGTTCTTC
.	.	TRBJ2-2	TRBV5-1	CASSTNVRLAFDTGELFF	TGCGCCAGCAGCACAAACGTACGGCTAGCCTTCGACACCGGGGAGCTGTTTTTT
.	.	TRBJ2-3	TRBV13	CASSGRDTTDTQYF	TGTGCCAGCAGCGGCCGGGACACCACAGATACGCAGTATTTT
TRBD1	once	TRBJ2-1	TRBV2	CASSEDSGTGGNEQFF	TGTGCCAGCAGTGAAGACTCCGGGACAGGGGGCAATGAGCAGTTCTTC
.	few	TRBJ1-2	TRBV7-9	CASSPDLVGYGYTF	TGTGCCAGCAGCCCAGACTTGGTCGGCTATGGCTACACCTTC
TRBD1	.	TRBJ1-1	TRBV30	CAWSLQGGTEAFF	TGTGCCTGGAGCCTACAGGGGGGCACTGAAGCTTTCTTT
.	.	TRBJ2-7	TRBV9	CASSVGYSVSYEQYF	TGTGCCAGCAGCGTAGGATACTCGGTATCCTACGAGCAGTACTTC
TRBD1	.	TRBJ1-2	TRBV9	CASSAIHSTGTGGDGYTF	TGTGCCAGCAGCGCCATCCACTCGACCGGGACAGGGGGCGACGGCTACACCTTC
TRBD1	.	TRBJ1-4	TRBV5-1	CASSHTGENEKLFF	TGCGCCAGCAGCCATACAGGGGAGAATGAAAAACTGTTTTTT
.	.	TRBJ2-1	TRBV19	CASSIAGSSYNEQFF	TGTGCCAGTAGTATAGCAGGAAGCTCCTACAATGAGCAGTTCTTC
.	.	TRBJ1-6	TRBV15	CATSRTGMDNSPLHF	TGTGCCACCAGCAGAACAGGCATGGATAATTCACCCCTCCACTTT